These 12 T cell receptor beta chains were sequenced from one sample in a study of shared clonotypes between healthy human individuals. The table came from immunoSEQ multiplex PCR; TCRdb's copy has only in-frame clones and leaves some out. The sample yields roughly 2.1 million clones, 90% to 95% seen once. Cells designated naive CD8 were CD45RO-negative and were positively selected for CCR7, with terminally differentiated effector memory CD45RA+ cells excluded. Material for sequencing was naive CD8+ T cells from PBMCs. Every receptor here comes from a young man in good health. Some clones in this sample may be carry-over from other donors' samples.

This chain connects TRBV14 to TRBJ2-7, with 9 positions matching TRBD1. Germline assignment: CDR1 SGHDN and CDR2 FVKESK. This CDR3 is 15 amino acids long. V gave up 1 base and J gave up 3 bases; unmatched junction bases: 4. The CDR3 loop reads CASSQGTGVFYEQYF. CDR3 nucleotide sequence: TGTGCCAGCAGCCAAGGGACAGGGGTGTTCTACGAGCAGTACTTC.

In its sample, this clone was seen a few times. The genes are TRBV28 and TRBJ2-7, with 7 nucleotides matching TRBD1. Germline V gene lookup returns CDR1 MDHEN and CDR2 SYDVKM. This CDR3 has 14 amino acids. The junction had 7 bases not matched to a gene; V was cut back by 5 bases and J by 3 bases. The CDR3 DNA sequence: TGTGCCAGCAGTCCCGGGACAGCTGACTACGAGCAGTACTTC. This encodes CASSPGTADYEQYF.

The chain combines TRBV4-2 with TRBJ2-2, with a possible D match to TRBD2 (6 bases). The CDR3 has 13 residues. The V end lost 4 bases, the J end lost 6 bases, and 9 bases lay between the germline ends. From germline, CDR1 is LGHNA and CDR2 YNFKEQ. This CDR3 reads CASSRGGSGELFF. The CDR3 nucleotides read TGTGCCAGCAGCCGAGGAGGGTCCGGGGAGCTGTTTTTT.

CDR3 DNA: TGTGCCAGCAGCTTCGTACGGGACAGGGGTTTCTATGGCTACACCTTC. Translation: CASSFVRDRGFYGYTF. The chain carries TRBV7-9 and TRBJ1-2; TRBD1 matches at 10 bases. With 3 bases clipped from V and 4 bases from J, the junction kept 8 bases outside the gene matches. The CDR3 has 16 residues. CDR1 is SEHNR and CDR2 is FQNEAQ in the germline V gene (reference sequence).

The rearrangement links TRBV29-1 to TRBJ1-3; no clear D. CDR1 is SQVTM, CDR2 ANQGSEA, per germline. V was shortened by 7 bases and J by 7 bases, with 8 bases between the two germline ends. The CDR3 covers 10 residues. CDR3 residues: CSAMGNTIYF. CDR3 sequence (DNA): TGCAGCGCCATGGGGAACACCATATATTTT.

The chain links TRBV2 to TRBJ1-5, with 9 bases matching TRBD1. The CDR3 is made up of 15 amino acids. Germline V CDR1 and CDR2: SNHLY, FYNNEI. The ends lost 1 base at V and 4 bases at J; junction bases unmatched: 2. Here the CDR3 reads CASSEGTGANQPQHF. The CDR3 nucleotides are TGTGCCAGCAGTGAAGGGACAGGGGCTAATCAGCCCCAGCATTTT. Based on the CDR3 plus reference TRBV2 and TRBJ1-5, the full variable domain is EPEVTQTPSHQVTQMGQEVILRCVPISNHLYFYWYRQILGQKVEFLVSFYNNEISEKSEIFDDQFSVERPDGSNFTLKIRSTKLEDSAMYFCASSEGTGANQPQHFGDGTRLSIL.

The chain employs TRBV5-6 and TRBJ2-7, with unresolved D. Germline V CDR1 and CDR2: SGHDT, YYEEEE. CDR3 size: 12 residues. V was clipped by 4 bases and J by 6 bases, with 11 bases between them. This CDR3 is CASSLRHREQYF. The DNA of the CDR3 is TGTGCCAGCAGCCTCCGACACCGCGAGCAGTACTTC.

The rearrangement uses TRBV11-2 and TRBJ2-2, with D possibly matching TRBD1 (5 bases). V was clipped by 1 base and J by 6 bases, with 6 bases between them. Germline V gene data show CDR1 as SGHAT and CDR2 as FQNNGV. The CDR3 contains 13 residues. CDR3 bases: TGTGCCAGCAGCTTAGTACAGGCCGGGGAGCTGTTTTTT. This sequence encodes CASSLVQAGELFF.

The table lists this clone with a count of one. This chain connects TRBV18 to TRBJ1-5; a possible D gene is TRBD1 (5 bases). Trimming cost V 3 bases and J 3 bases, with 12 bases left between them. Germline V gives CDR1 KGHSH, CDR2 LQKENI. The CDR3 has 15 residues. The CDR3 DNA reads as TGTGCCAGCTCACCGGGCAGGGCGGACAATCAGCCCCAGCATTTT. Protein: CASSPGRADNQPQHF. The variable domain in full, with the rest retrieved from reference TRBV18 and TRBJ1-5, is NAGVMQNPRHLVRRRGQEARLRCSPMKGHSHVYWYRQLPEEGLKFMVYLQKENIIDESGMPKERFSAEFPKEGPSILRIQQVVRGDSAAYFCASSPGRADNQPQHFGDGTRLSIL.

The chain is built from TRBV25-1 and TRBJ1-1; D gene ambiguous. The V end was cut by 6 bases, the J end by 3 bases, with 8 bases between. This CDR3 comprises 12 residues. Germline V lookup: CDR1 MGHDK, CDR2 SYGVNS. The CDR3 DNA follows: TGTGCCAGCAGGCCTGCGGACACTGAAGCTTTCTTT. This sequence encodes CASRPADTEAFF. Drawing the rest from reference TRBV25-1 and TRBJ1-1, the complete variable domain is EADIYQTPRYLVIGTGKKITLECSQTMGHDKMYWYQQDPGMELHLIHYSYGVNSTEKGDLSSESTVSRIRTEHFPLTLESARPSHTSQYLCASRPADTEAFFGQGTRLTVV.

The J gene is TRBJ2-7, the V gene TRBV2, with D unclear. V was cut by 10 bases and J by 4 bases, with 17 bases left in between. This CDR3 has 13 amino acids. CDR1 and CDR2 (germline): SNHLY, FYNNEI. DNA for the CDR3: TGTGCCACCTCATACCTGGCCCAATACGAGCAGTACTTC. Its translation is CATSYLAQYEQYF. The whole variable domain, filled in from reference TRBV2 and TRBJ2-7, reads EPEVTQTPSHQVTQMGQEVILRCVPISNHLYFYWYRQILGQKVEFLVSFYNNEISEKSEIFDDQFSVERPDGSNFTLKIRSTKLEDSAMYFCATSYLAQYEQYFGPGTRLTVT.

This clone was detected once. V is TRBV27 and J is TRBJ1-2, with D maybe TRBD1 (5 bases). CDR3 length: 16 residues. CDR1 is MNHEY, CDR2 SMNVEV, per germline (reference sequence). V shed 0 bases and J shed 2 bases, with 13 bases lying between them. CDR3 loop: CASSLSPRGGNYGYTF. The DNA of the CDR3 is TGTGCCAGCAGTTTATCCCCCCGGGGGGGAAACTATGGCTACACCTTC.